Detailed here is one TCR beta chain. Its antigen remains undetermined. Per-nucleotide qualities are absent, and no much larger clonotype sits a single base away. This entry comes from a study of control samples from healthy donors and cancer patients (dated by TCRdb to between 2020 and 2021). CDR1 SGHVS and CDR2 FQNEAQ were looked up in the germline V gene. From the cysteine up to the phenylalanine, the CDR3 has a length of 16 residues. CDR3 DNA is the only sequence kept; it has 48 bases, read in frame from the first base. V is shortened by 5 bases, J by 6 bases, and the region joining them spans 23 bases. The library was made by the immunoSEQ multiplex PCR assay. TCRdb carries this immuneACCESS record with in-frame sequences only. Its versions omit some clonotypes, under half of them owing to an unresolved V gene in the studies checked, with the rest unexplained. The sample contains around 140,000 clones, approximately 94% of them found a single time. Under 15% of the sample is taken by the ten largest.

Material: blood. The TCR originated in a man between 40 and 49 years old in good health. The sequence joins TRBV7-8 to TRBJ2-7, with the identity of the D gene unclear. The CDR3 protein is CASSEPGSPPPSEQYF. The nucleotides are TGTGCCAGCAGCGAGCCGGGCTCCCCTCCCCCTAGCGAGCAGTACTTC.